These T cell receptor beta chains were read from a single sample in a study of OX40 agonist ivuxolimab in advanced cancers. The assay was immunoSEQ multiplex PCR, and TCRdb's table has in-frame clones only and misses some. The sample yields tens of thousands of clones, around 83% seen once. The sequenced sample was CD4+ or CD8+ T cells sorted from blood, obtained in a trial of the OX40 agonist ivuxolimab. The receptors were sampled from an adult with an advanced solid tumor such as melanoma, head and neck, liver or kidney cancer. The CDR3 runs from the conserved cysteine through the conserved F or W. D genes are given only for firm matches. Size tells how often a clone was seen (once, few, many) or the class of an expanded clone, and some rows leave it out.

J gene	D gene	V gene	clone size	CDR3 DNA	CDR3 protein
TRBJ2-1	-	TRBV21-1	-	TGTGCCAGGATACAACAGGGGGATAACGAAAATGAGCAGTTCTTC	CARIQQGDNENEQFF
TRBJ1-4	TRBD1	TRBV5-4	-	TGTGCCAGCAGCGAGGGGGCCGATGAAAAACTGTTTTTT	CASSEGADEKLFF
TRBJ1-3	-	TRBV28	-	TGTGCCAGCAGTCTACAGACTGAAGCGGGAAACACCATATATTTT	CASSLQTEAGNTIYF
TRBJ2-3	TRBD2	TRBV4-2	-	TGTGCCAGCAGCCAAGACCGGGGGGGCGGGTTTTCTGTAGATACGCAGTATTTT	CASSQDRGGGFSVDTQYF
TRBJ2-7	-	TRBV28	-	TGTGCCAGCAGTTTTCGGTACCGCTCCTACGAGCAGTACTTC	CASSFRYRSYEQYF
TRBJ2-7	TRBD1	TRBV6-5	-	TGTGCCAGCAGCATGACAGGGGGCCTCTACGAGCAGTACTTC	CASSMTGGLYEQYF
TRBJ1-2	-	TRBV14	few	TGTGCCAGCAGCCAAGCCCCGGGTATCCAATTGGGCACCTTC	CASSQAPGIQLGTF
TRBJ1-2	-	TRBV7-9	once	TGTGCCAGCAGCCCGCTCGGGGGATTCGACTATGGCTACACCTTC	CASSPLGGFDYGYTF
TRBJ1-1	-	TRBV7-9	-	TGTGCCAGCAGCTTAGCGTTGGAGGGATTTTCAGCTTTCTTT	CASSLALEGFSAFF
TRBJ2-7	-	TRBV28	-	TGTGCCAGCAGTCCCTCGGGGGCTGGGTCCTACGAGCAGTACTTC	CASSPSGAGSYEQYF
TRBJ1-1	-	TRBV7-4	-	TGTGCCAGCAGCTTAGTGTCAGCCTCGTGGAAGAACACTGAAGCTTTCTTT	CASSLVSASWKNTEAFF
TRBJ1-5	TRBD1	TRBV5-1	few	TGCGCCAGCAGCTGGGGACCCGGGACAGGGGGCAATCAGCCCCAGCATTTT	CASSWGPGTGGNQPQHF
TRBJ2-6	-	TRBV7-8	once	TGTGCCAGCAGCCCGTCGTGGGGTCAGTATACTGGGGCCAACGTCCTGACTTTC	CASSPSWGQYTGANVLTF
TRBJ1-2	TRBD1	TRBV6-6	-	TGTGCCACCACTCGGGACAGTTATGGCTACACCTTC	CATTRDSYGYTF
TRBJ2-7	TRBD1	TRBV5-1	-	TGCGCCAGCCGCGGCGGGACAGGTCCCTACGAGCAGTACTTC	CASRGGTGPYEQYF
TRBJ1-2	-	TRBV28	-	TGTGCCAGCAGTTTCGGGGCGGTAAGCTACACCTTC	CASSFGAVSYTF
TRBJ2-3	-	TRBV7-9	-	TGTGCCACCTCACCCTCTGGAACAGGCACAGATACGCAGTATTTT	CATSPSGTGTDTQYF
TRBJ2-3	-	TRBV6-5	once	TGTGCCAGCAGTTACCTGGGGAGCACAGATACGCAGTATTTT	CASSYLGSTDTQYF
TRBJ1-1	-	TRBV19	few	TGTGCCAGTAGTTTACGGACAGAGAACACTGAAGCTTTCTTT	CASSLRTENTEAFF
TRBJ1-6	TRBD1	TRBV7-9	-	TGTGCCAGCAGCTCCCAAGGGGGCCTTGGTAATTCACCCCTCCACTTT	CASSSQGGLGNSPLHF
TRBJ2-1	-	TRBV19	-	TGTGCCAGTAGTAATCGACCTTCGATTTACAATGAGCAGTTCTTC	CASSNRPSIYNEQFF
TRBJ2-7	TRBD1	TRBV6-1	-	TGTGCCAGCAGTGGTAGACAGGGGTCGTCCAGTGCCACCTACGAGCAGTACTTC	CASSGRQGSSSATYEQYF
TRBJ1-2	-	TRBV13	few	TGTGCCAGCAGCTTAAGGGGCGCAGGGTCGGACTATGGCTACACCTTC	CASSLRGAGSDYGYTF
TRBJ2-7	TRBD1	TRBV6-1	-	TGTGCCAGTCTTCTTACCGGGACAGATTACGAGCAGTACTTC	CASLLTGTDYEQYF
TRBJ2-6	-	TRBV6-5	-	TGTGCCAGCAGTTACTCTGGTGGGGCCAACGTCCTGACTTTC	CASSYSGGANVLTF
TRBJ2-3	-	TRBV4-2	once	TGTGCCAGCAGCCAAGAAATGGGGGCACCCGAGACGCAGTATTTT	CASSQEMGAPETQYF
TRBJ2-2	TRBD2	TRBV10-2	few	TGCGCCAGCAGTGGGACTAGCGGGAGAGTCGGGGAGCTGTTTTTT	CASSGTSGRVGELFF
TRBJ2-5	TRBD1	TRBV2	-	TGTGCCAGCAGGGCCGGGACAGGCCAAGAGACCCAGTACTTC	CASRAGTGQETQYF
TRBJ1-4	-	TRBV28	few	TGTGCCAGCAGTTGGAGGGGAAAGGGTGGTGAAAAACTGTTTTTT	CASSWRGKGGEKLFF
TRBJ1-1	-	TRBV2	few	TGTGCCAGCAAGGTGGACCTTAACACTGAAGCTTTCTTT	CASKVDLNTEAFF
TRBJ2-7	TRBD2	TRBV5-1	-	TGCGCCAGCAGCTTTCAGGGAGGGGAGCAGTACTTC	CASSFQGGEQYF
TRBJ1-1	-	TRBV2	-	TGTGCCAGCGAAGGTTACGTCCCCATGAACACTGAAGCTTTCTTT	CASEGYVPMNTEAFF
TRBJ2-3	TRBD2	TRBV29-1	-	TGCAGCGCTGAACGGGGGGCAGATACGCAGTATTTT	CSAERGADTQYF
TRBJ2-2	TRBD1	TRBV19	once	TGTGCCAGTAGGGGGACAGGGTGGTCCGGGGAGCTGTTTTTT	CASRGTGWSGELFF
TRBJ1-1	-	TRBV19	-	TGTGCCAGTAGTATGCCCCAAGGAAAAGCTTTCTTT	CASSMPQGKAFF
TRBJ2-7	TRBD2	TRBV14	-	TGTGCCAGCAGCCAAGTCCAGCGGGAGTGGTACGAGCAGTACTTC	CASSQVQREWYEQYF
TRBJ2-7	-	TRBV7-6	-	TGTGCCAGCAGACAAGGATCAGACAGGACCTACGAGCAGTACTTC	CASRQGSDRTYEQYF
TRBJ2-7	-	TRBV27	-	TGTGCCAGCAGTCGAGGGCAGGGGAGGAGCTCCTACGAGCAGTACTTC	CASSRGQGRSSYEQYF
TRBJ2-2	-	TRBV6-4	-	TGTGCCAGCAGACCCGGATGGGAGCTGTTTTTT	CASRPGWELFF
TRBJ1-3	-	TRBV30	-	TGTGCCTGGAGTGATACAAAATGGGGACGCTCTGGAAACACCATATATTTT	CAWSDTKWGRSGNTIYF
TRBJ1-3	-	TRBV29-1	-	TGCAGCGGTGAGGGGGGAAACACCATATATTTT	CSGEGGNTIYF
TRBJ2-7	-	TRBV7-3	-	TGTGCCAGCAGCCCGCAGGGAACCGACCCCTACGAGCAGTACTTC	CASSPQGTDPYEQYF
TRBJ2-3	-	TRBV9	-	TGTGCCAGCAGCGTAGAGTTGGATACGCAGTATTTT	CASSVELDTQYF
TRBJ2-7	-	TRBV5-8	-	TGTGCCAGCAGCTTCGGCGGACAGTCCTACGAGCAGTACTTC	CASSFGGQSYEQYF
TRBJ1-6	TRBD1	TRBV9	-	TGTGCCAGCAGCGTAGAGGGGGGACAGGGAAATTCACCCCTCCACTTT	CASSVEGGQGNSPLHF
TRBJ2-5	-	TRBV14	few	TGTGCCAGCAGCCAAACAAGGGAGACCCAGTACTTC	CASSQTRETQYF